This T cell receptor (beta chain) was sequenced in a study of technical replicates of blood from a handful of donors. Germline V gives CDR1 MDHEN, CDR2 SYDVKM. The V segment lost 10 bases and the J segment 2 bases; nucleotides outside the gene matches: 7. The CDR3 totals 13 residues. Some clones are missing from TCRdb's copy, which holds only in-frame ones; the method was immunoSEQ multiplex PCR. The data contain about 83,000 clones, about 96% of them singletons. The V call is TRBV28, the J call TRBJ1-2; 7 nucleotides align to TRBD1. The TCR sequence derives from a human donor in good health. The sequenced sample was T cells isolated from PBMCs. The CDR3 reads CATRDSANYGYTF. The DNA for the CDR3 is TGTGCCACCCGGGACAGCGCAAACTATGGCTACACCTTC.